Listed here are 17 T cell receptor beta chains from one sample, sequenced in a study of cytomegalovirus exposure and HLA in healthy donors. Vbeta (60) and Jbeta (13) primers were used in the PCR. The table came from immunoSEQ multiplex PCR; TCRdb's copy has only in-frame clones and leaves some out. The table lists under 200,000 clones, approximately 84% of them singletons, with about 4.4% in the top ten. The specimen sequenced was PBMCs. Every receptor here comes from a woman aged 45-65 years in good health and CMV-seropositive.

The rearrangement links TRBV7-9 to TRBJ1-1, with TRBD1 as a possible D gene (6 bases). Germline V gene lookup returns CDR1 SEHNR and CDR2 FQNEAQ (reference sequence). The CDR3 has 13 residues. Trimming removed 1 base at V and 6 bases at J, with 9 bases between. The CDR3, as DNA: TGTGCCAGCAGCTTAGGGGGGCGTCCTGAAGCTTTCTTT. Translation gives CASSLGGRPEAFF. The variable domain in full, with the rest retrieved from reference TRBV7-9 and TRBJ1-1, is DTGVSQNPRHKITKRGQNVTFRCDPISEHNRLYWYRQTLGQGPEFLTYFQNEAQLEKSRLLSDRFSAERPKGSFSTLEIQRTEQGDSAMYLCASSLGGRPEAFFGQGTRLTVV.

This clone was counted once. The chain joins TRBV27 to TRBJ2-6; TRBD2 matches at 16 bases. Germline-derived CDR1 and CDR2 are MNHEY and SMNVEV (reference sequence). The CDR3 contains 19 residues. J gave up 1 base and V 5 bases, and 5 bases lay outside the gene matches. CDR3 nucleotide sequence: TGTGCCAGCAGTGGGACTAGCGGGGGGGCCGTATCTGGGGCCAACGTCCTGACTTTC. It yields the protein CASSGTSGGAVSGANVLTF.

J is TRBJ1-5 and V is TRBV2; possible D gene TRBD1, 6 bases. Trimming removed 4 bases from V and 2 bases from J, with 9 bases in between. Germline V gene data show CDR1 as SNHLY and CDR2 as FYNNEI. CDR3 length: 14 residues. The CDR3 spells CASSVRQGNQPQHF. Written as DNA, the CDR3 is TGTGCCAGCAGTGTTCGACAGGGCAATCAGCCCCAGCATTTT.

The V call is TRBV7-3, the J call TRBJ2-2; tentatively, D is TRBD1 (5 bases). V lost 1 base and J lost 0, with 9 bases in between. CDR3 length equals 16 residues. Germline V gene data show CDR1 as SGHTA and CDR2 as FQGTGA. CDR3 coding DNA: TGTGCCAGCAGCTTAAGGCCAGGGACGAACACCGGGGAGCTGTTTTTT. This encodes CASSLRPGTNTGELFF.

The J gene is TRBJ2-7, the V gene TRBV7-2; a possible D gene is TRBD2 (6 bases). With 1 base removed from V and 2 bases from J, the gap between germline ends came to 15 bases. CDR3 length equals 16 residues. Germline V CDR1 and CDR2: SGHTA, FQGNSA. The CDR3 coding sequence is TGTGCCAGCAGCTTAGTGGGGGGACCCGTCGCCTACGAGCAGTACTTC. Protein sequence: CASSLVGGPVAYEQYF. Drawing the rest from reference TRBV7-2 and TRBJ2-7, the complete variable domain is GAGVSQSPSNKVTEKGKDVELRCDPISGHTALYWYRQSLGQGLEFLIYFQGNSAPDKSGLPSDRFSAERTGGSVSTLTIQRTQQEDSAVYLCASSLVGGPVAYEQYFGPGTRLTVT.

The chain employs TRBV9 and TRBJ2-3, with TRBD2 matching 12 bases. The CDR3 totals 15 residues. The germline CDR1 and CDR2 sequences are SGDLS and YYNGEE. After removal of 3 bases from V and 5 bases from J, the junction contained 4 bases not matched to a gene. The CDR3 DNA reads as TGTGCCAGCAGCGCCACTAGCGGGAGGTTAGATACGCAGTATTTT. Translating gives CASSATSGRLDTQYF.

The rearrangement uses TRBV30 and TRBJ1-5; D is uncertain. Trimming shortened V by 0 bases and J by 3 bases, and 15 bases separated the two germline ends. The CDR3 extends over 16 amino acids. Germline loops: CDR1 GTSNPN, CDR2 SVGIG (reference sequence). CDR3 residues: CAWSVGGGQYNQPQHF. CDR3 coding DNA: TGTGCCTGGAGTGTTGGCGGAGGGCAGTACAATCAGCCCCAGCATTTT.

This clone was observed a few times. The chain recombines TRBV18 with TRBJ2-3; possibly TRBD1 for D (6 bases). The germline V gene has CDR1 KGHSH and CDR2 LQKENI. The CDR3 has 15 residues. Trimming left V 3 bases short and J 4 bases short, with 14 bases between. CDR3 DNA: TGTGCCAGCTCACCTGGTAGGCAGGGGTCAGATACGCAGTATTTT. Its protein is CASSPGRQGSDTQYF.

The DNA for the CDR3 is TGTGCCAGCAGCTTAGCTGTTGGAGCGGGGGCGGGGGGACTAGCTTACAATGAGCAGTTCTTC. Translation: CASSLAVGAGAGGLAYNEQFF. The chain couples TRBV7-2 to TRBJ2-1, with 9 positions matching TRBD2. Germline V gene data show CDR1 as SGHTA and CDR2 as FQGNSA. V was pared by 0 bases and J by 4 bases, with 19 bases of the junction left unmatched. This CDR3 region has 21 residues.

The chain has TRBV19 and TRBJ1-1, with unresolved D. The CDR3 loop spans 11 amino acids. CDR1 and CDR2 (germline): LNHDA, SQIVND (reference sequence). Deletions cut 4 bases from V and 7 bases from J, with 7 bases between. CDR3 region: CASSTYLEAFF. DNA for the CDR3: TGTGCCAGTAGTACCTACCTTGAAGCTTTCTTT.

The genes are TRBV10-2 and TRBJ2-7, with 7 bases fitting TRBD1. CDR3 size: 14 residues. The V gene end was trimmed by 7 bases and the J gene end by 3 bases; junction bases not matched to a gene: 9. Germline V lookup: CDR1 WSHSY, CDR2 SAAADI. The CDR3 loop reads CASMIGAGGYEQYF. CDR3 nucleotide sequence: TGCGCCAGCATGATTGGGGCAGGGGGCTACGAGCAGTACTTC.

The genes are TRBV4-1 and TRBJ1-4; no clear D. Trimming cost V 6 bases and J 8 bases, with 13 bases left between them. This CDR3 has 13 residues. The germline gives CDR1 MGHRA, CDR2 YSYEKL. CDR3 in DNA: TGCGCCAGCAGTGACCGAGGTGGAGAAAAACTGTTTTTT. Protein sequence: CASSDRGGEKLFF.

The chain combines TRBV29-1 with TRBJ1-4; 8 bases agree with TRBD1. The CDR3 extends over 14 amino acids. Germline assignment: CDR1 SQVTM and CDR2 ANQGSEA. After removal of 4 bases from V and 7 bases from J, the junction contained 8 bases not matched to a gene. The CDR3 DNA sequence: TGCAGCGTTGGCGTGACAGGGGCTGGTGAAAAACTGTTTTTT. Protein: CSVGVTGAGEKLFF.

For the CDR3, the DNA is TGTGCCAGCAGCTCCCGTAATTCACCCCTCCACTTT. It is translated as CASSSRNSPLHF. The genes are TRBV7-6 and TRBJ1-6; D remains unclear. The CDR3 covers 12 residues. The germline CDR1 and CDR2 sequences are SGHVS and FNYEAQ. Trimming pared 4 bases from V and 6 bases from J, leaving 4 bases between.

The chain uses TRBV5-4 and TRBJ1-2, with D perhaps matching TRBD1 (5 bases). The germline gives CDR1 SGHNT, CDR2 YYREEE (reference sequence). The V end was cut by 5 bases, the J end by 4 bases, with 18 bases between. The CDR3 runs to 15 residues. Here the CDR3 DNA reads TGTGCCAGCAGGAGCTCGGGGGGGTACCTCTATGGCTACACCTTC. This codes for CASRSSGGYLYGYTF.

The chain combines TRBV4-1 with TRBJ1-1; a possible D gene is TRBD1 (5 bases). Looked up from germline, CDR1 is MGHRA and CDR2 is YSYEKL. Trimming left V 0 bases short and J 2 bases short, with 10 bases between. The CDR3 sequence is 15 residues long. CDR3 protein: CASSQERGVNTEAFF. The DNA for the CDR3 is TGCGCCAGCAGCCAAGAGCGGGGCGTTAACACTGAAGCTTTCTTT.

The genes are TRBV19 and TRBJ2-1, with D maybe TRBD1 (5 bases). Germline V lookup: CDR1 LNHDA, CDR2 SQIVND (reference sequence). The CDR3 is made up of 12 amino acids. Trimming stripped 8 bases from V and 0 bases from J, with 5 bases between. CDR3 nucleotides: TGTGCCAGTCAGGGCTCCTACAATGAGCAGTTCTTC. This translates into CASQGSYNEQFF.